This T cell receptor (beta chain) was sequenced during a study of Graves' ophthalmopathy and Graves' hyperthyroidism. Study-wide results and caveats: At around 65% sensitivity and 72.22% specificity, the model predicted progression of the ophthalmopathy. Distinction of ophthalmopathy from stable hyperthyroidism by a 13-signature model reached about 87% sensitivity and 65% to 83% specificity.

Trimming cost V 6 bases and J 7 bases; bases outside gene matches: 8. This CDR3 contains 15 residues. Germline assignment: CDR1 SNHLY and CDR2 FYNNEI. Transcripts of RNA were the source for amplifying TCR beta CDR3 regions. RT-PCR was first run with HTBI primers, then multiplex PCR in a second round. TCRdb re-called the multiplex PCR reads through MiXCR, storing one row per CDR3 protein. The table lists 23,000 or so distinct CDR3 sequences, nearly 50% of them singletons, with approximately 6.7% in the top ten. Certain patients were not enrolled. These were patients with other autoimmune diseases, uncontrolled infections, pregnancy or lactation. In its sample, this clonotype was seen a few times. Its target is not known.

The chain has TRBV2 and TRBJ1-6, with 8 bases that match TRBD1. Sequenced: peripheral blood. The source of this sequence is an adult woman with stable Graves' hyperthyroidism. This CDR3 is CASRPLTGENSPLHF. In DNA form, the CDR3 reads TGTGCCAGCAGACCGTTGACAGGGGAAAATTCACCCCTCCACTTT. The full variable domain, in which reference TRBV2 and TRBJ1-6 provide the parts outside the CDR3, is EPEVTQTPSHQVTQMGQEVILRCVPISNHLYFYWYRQILGQKVEFLVSFYNNEISEKSEIFDDQFSVERPDGSNFTLKIRSTKLEDSAMYFCASRPLTGENSPLHFGNGTRLTVT.